This TCR beta chain comes out of a study of T-cell reconstitution after alpha-beta-depleted transplantation in children (TCRdb year 2016). Context from the whole study: The study quantitatively tracked T-cell immune reconstitution after TCRalphabeta/CD19-depleted allogeneic hematopoietic cell transplantation in children using TCR repertoire profiling.

Library construction relied on PCR. The data were produced on an Illumina HiSeq 2500. To normalize quantification of the TCRbeta repertoire, the TCR libraries were built with molecular barcoding that relied on unique molecular identifiers. Using fastp at Q25 and MiXCR, TCRdb reprocessed the public reads and kept productive beta chains. Identical CDR3 proteins give one entry, which carries the most common genes and DNA. The sample table records 640,000 or so distinct CDR3 sequences; around a sixth of these occur just once. The top ten constitute 1.1% of the sample. The table lists this clonotype with a few counts. Its target antigen remains unknown. Base qualities are not at hand, and no much larger clone is one base apart. This TCR came from a human donor who donated a stem cell graft to a child with acute myeloid leukemia. This material consisted of PBMCs from the stem cell graft donor, taken from the stem cell graft.

DNA sequence: TGTGCCAGCAGCTTAGTTCCGTTGGCTGGGGGGCGCGATGAGCAGTTCTTC. This encodes CASSLVPLAGGRDEQFF. In this chain, TRBV7-2 is recombined with TRBJ2-1; the D call could be TRBD1 or TRBD2, with each sharing 6 bases. From cysteine to phenylalanine, the CDR3 is 17 amino acids long. The read is trimmed to its CDR3 DNA, 51 bases read in frame from base 1. Trimming removed 1 base from V and 8 bases from J, leaving 21 bases between the germline ends. The germline V gene specifies SGHTA as CDR1 and FQGNSA as CDR2.